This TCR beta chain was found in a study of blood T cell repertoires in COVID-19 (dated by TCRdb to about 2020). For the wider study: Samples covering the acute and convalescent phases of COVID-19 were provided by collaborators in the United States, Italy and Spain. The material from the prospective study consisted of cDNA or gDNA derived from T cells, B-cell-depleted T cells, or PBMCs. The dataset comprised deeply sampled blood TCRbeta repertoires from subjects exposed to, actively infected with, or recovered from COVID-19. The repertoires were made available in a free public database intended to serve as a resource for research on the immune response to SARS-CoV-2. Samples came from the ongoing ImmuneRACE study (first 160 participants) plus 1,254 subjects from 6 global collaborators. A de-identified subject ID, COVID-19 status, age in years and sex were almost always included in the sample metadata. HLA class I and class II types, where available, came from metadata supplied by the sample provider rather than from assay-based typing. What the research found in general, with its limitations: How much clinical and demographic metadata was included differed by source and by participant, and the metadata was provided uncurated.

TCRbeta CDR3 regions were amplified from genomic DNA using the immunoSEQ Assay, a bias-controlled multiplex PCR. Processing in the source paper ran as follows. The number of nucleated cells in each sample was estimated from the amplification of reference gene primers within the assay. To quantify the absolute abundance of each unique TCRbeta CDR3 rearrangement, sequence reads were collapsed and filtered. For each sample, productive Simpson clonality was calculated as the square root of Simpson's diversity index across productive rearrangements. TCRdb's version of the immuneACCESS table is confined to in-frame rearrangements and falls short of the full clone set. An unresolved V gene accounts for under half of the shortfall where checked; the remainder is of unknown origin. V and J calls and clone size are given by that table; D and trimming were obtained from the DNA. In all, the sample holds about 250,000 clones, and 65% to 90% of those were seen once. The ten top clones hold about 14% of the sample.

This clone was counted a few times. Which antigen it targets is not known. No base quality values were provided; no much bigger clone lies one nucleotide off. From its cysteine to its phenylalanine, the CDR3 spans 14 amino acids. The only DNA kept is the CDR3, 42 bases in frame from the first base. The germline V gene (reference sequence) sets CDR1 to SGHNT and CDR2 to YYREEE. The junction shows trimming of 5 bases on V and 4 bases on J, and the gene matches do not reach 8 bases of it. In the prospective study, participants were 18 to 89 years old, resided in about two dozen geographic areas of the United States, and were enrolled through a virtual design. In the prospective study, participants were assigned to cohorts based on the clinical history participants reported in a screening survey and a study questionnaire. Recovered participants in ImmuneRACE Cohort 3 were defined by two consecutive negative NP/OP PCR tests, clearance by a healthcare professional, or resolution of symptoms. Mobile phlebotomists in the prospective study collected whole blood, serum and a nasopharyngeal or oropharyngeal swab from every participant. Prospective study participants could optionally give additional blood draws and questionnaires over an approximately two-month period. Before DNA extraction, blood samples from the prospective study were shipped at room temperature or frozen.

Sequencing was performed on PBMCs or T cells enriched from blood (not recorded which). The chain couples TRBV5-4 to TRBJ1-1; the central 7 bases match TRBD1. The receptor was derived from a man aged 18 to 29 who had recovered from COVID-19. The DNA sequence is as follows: TGTGCCAGCAGGTCCCCAACAGGGGTCACTGAAGCTTTCTTT. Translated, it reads CASRSPTGVTEAFF.